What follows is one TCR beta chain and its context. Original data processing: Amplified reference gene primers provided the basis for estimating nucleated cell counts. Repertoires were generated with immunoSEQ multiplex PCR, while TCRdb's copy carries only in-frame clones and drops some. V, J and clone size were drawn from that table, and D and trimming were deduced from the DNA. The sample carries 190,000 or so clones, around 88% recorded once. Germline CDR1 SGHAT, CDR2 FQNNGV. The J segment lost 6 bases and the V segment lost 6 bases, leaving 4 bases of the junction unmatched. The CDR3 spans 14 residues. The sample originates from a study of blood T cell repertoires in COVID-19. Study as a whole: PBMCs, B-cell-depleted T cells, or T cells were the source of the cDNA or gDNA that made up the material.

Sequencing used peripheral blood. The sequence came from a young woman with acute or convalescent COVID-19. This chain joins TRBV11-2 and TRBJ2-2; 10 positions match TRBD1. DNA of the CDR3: TGTGCCAGCAGTTTGGACAGGGGGGCCGGGGAGCTGTTTTTT. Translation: CASSLDRGAGELFF.